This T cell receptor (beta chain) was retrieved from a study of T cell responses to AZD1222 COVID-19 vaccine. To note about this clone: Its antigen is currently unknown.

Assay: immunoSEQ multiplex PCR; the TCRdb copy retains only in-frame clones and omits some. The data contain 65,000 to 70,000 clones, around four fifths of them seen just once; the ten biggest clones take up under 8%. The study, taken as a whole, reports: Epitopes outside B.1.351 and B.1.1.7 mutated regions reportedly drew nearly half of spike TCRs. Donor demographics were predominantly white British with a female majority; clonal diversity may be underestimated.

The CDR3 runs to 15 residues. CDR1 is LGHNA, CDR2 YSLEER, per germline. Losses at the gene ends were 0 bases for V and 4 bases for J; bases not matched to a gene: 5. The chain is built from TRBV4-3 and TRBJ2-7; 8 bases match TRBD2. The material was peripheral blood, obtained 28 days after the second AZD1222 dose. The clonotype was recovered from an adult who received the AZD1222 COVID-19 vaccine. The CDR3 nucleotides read TGCGCCAGCAGCCAAGACGGACTAGCATGGTACGAGCAGTACTTC. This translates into CASSQDGLAWYEQYF.